This T cell receptor beta chain was sequenced for a study of control samples from healthy donors and cancer patients. Data came from immunoSEQ multiplex PCR; TCRdb stores just in-frame clones and leaves some out. The table includes some 98,000 clones, around 84% detected once. From germline, CDR1 is LGHNA and CDR2 YSLEER. The germline V and J ends were trimmed by 1 base and 1 base, with 12 bases remaining between them. The length of the CDR3 is 16 residues. V and J are TRBV4-3 and TRBJ2-3; D ambiguous. Sequencing was carried out using PBMCs. This sequence was found in a man between 65 and 79 years old with lung cancer. CDR3 protein: CASSQVLPSGTDTQYF. The CDR3 nucleotides are TGCGCCAGCAGCCAAGTGCTCCCTTCGGGCACAGATACGCAGTATTTT.